The 5 T cell receptor beta chains below were found in one sample sequenced in a study of cytomegalovirus exposure and HLA in healthy donors (dated by TCRdb to between 2016 and 2019). The receptor library was made with the immunoSEQ multiplex PCR assay. TCRdb provides this immuneACCESS table in a form limited to in-frame rearrangements. Some clones are lacking; in checked studies, under half of them reflect an unresolved V gene, and why the rest are absent is not known. This sample lists roughly 200,000 clones; about 89% were detected once. 6% to 8.5% of the sample goes to the ten largest clones. The sequencing sample was made of PBMCs. These receptors came from a man aged 25 to 40 in good health and CMV-seropositive.

V gene TRBV5-1 combines with J gene TRBJ2-3; D not resolved. This CDR3 spans 15 amino acids. CDR1 is SGHRS and CDR2 is YFSETQ in the germline V gene. V lost 0 bases and J lost 2, with 10 bases in between. This chain's CDR3 is CASSLGPKITDTQYF. The DNA of the CDR3 is TGCGCCAGCAGCTTGGGCCCAAAAATCACAGATACGCAGTATTTT.

The V call is TRBV27, the J call TRBJ2-7; D is possibly TRBD2 (6 bases). Trimming took 5 bases from V and 3 from J, leaving 14 bases between them. The CDR3 is 14 residues long. From germline, CDR1 is MNHEY and CDR2 SMNVEV (reference sequence). The CDR3 here is CASSTLASYYEQYF. Written as DNA, the CDR3 is TGTGCCAGCAGTACGCTAGCGTCGTACTACGAGCAGTACTTC.

The sample holds a few counts of this clone. CDR3 in DNA: TGCGCCAGCAGTACCGGGACGGGAAATTCACCCCTCCACTTT. It translates to CASSTGTGNSPLHF. The chain joins TRBV5-1 to TRBJ1-6; D perhaps matches TRBD1 (5 bases). V was clipped by 5 bases and J by 7 bases, with 13 bases between them. CDR3 size: 14 residues. CDR1 and CDR2 (germline): SGHRS, YFSETQ.

In this sample, this clone turned up once. V is TRBV10-3 and J is TRBJ1-1, with D unresolved. The germline V and J ends were trimmed by 5 bases and 3 bases, with 16 bases remaining between them. The CDR3 spans 15 residues. Germline loops: CDR1 ENHRY, CDR2 SYGVKD. The CDR3 is CAISTPSPGHTEAFF. CDR3 nucleotide sequence: TGTGCCATCAGTACACCGTCACCAGGCCACACTGAAGCTTTCTTT.

V gene TRBV5-5 combines with J gene TRBJ1-6, with D tentatively TRBD1 (5 bases). The V gene's germline CDR1 is SGHKS and CDR2 YYEKEE (reference sequence). This CDR3 is 18 amino acids long. V lost 0 bases and J lost 1, with 14 bases in between. The DNA for the CDR3 is TGTGCCAGCAGCTTGGAAGGGGTCGGGAGTTCCTATAATTCACCCCTCCACTTT. Translating it yields CASSLEGVGSSYNSPLHF.